The subject of this entry is one TCR beta chain. The antigen remains unidentified. Sample donors were healthy Caucasian individuals that came from Russia, aged roughly 6 to 100. The data are from a study of blood T cells in healthy people across ages. The overall study: Template switching recovered approximately one barcoded beta molecule for every two T cells. Overall study results and limits: TCR beta diversity tracked closely with naive T cell percentage. Researchers deemed the diversity estimates from one million T cells underestimates.

For the second PCR, which ran for roughly 6 to 11 cycles, a sample-barcoded 5' primer and a J-beta primer mix were used. Using its own MiXCR run on the 5' RACE reads, TCRdb lists one record per CDR3 protein. The profile covers fewer than 2 million distinct CDR3 sequences, with roughly two fifths appearing a single time and more than 20% taken by the ten largest. V was shortened by 3 bases and J by 8 bases, with 19 bases between the two germline ends. The germline V gene has CDR1 DFQATT and CDR2 SNEGSKA (reference sequence). The CDR3 is 14 residues long. Sequences were obtained from blood. This rearrangement joins TRBV20-1 to TRBJ1-2; no clear D. The TCR sequence derives from a human donor in good health. The CDR3 protein is CSAREMDGPAGYTF. CDR3 bases: TGCAGTGCTAGGGAGATGGACGGACCGGCGGGCTACACCTTC.